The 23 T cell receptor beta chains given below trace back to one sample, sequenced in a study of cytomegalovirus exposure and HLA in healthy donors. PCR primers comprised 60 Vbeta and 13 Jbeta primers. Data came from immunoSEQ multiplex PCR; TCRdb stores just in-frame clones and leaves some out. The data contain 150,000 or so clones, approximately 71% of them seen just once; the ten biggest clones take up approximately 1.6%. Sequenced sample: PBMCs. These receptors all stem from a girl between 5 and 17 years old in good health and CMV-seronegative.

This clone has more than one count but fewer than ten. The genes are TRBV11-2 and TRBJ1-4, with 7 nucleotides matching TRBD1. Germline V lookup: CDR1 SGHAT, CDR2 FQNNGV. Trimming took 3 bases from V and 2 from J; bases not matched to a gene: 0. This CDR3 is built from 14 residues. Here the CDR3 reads CASSLGQTNEKLFF. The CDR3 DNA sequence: TGTGCCAGCAGCTTGGGACAGACTAATGAAAAACTGTTTTTT.

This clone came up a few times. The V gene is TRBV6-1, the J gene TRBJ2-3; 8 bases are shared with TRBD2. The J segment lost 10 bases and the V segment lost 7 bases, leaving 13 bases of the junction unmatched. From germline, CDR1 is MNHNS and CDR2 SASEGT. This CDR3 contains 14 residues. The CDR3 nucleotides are TGTGCCAGCATCGCCCGGGGGGGTACCTTGGCGCAGTATTTT. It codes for CASIARGGTLAQYF.

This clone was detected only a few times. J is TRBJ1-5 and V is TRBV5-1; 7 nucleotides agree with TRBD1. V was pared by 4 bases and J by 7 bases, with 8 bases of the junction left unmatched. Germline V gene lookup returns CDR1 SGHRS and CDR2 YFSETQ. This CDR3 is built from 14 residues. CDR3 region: CASSLTGERQPQHF. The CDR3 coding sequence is TGCGCCAGCAGCCTTACAGGGGAGAGGCAGCCCCAGCATTTT.

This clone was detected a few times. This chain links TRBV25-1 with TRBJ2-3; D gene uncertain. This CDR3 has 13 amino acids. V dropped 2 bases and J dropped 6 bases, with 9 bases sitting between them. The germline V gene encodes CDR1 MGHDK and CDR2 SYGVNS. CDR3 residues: CASSEGWPDTQYF. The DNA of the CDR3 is TGTGCCAGCAGTGAAGGCTGGCCGGATACGCAGTATTTT.

The CDR3 DNA is TGTGCCAGCAGCTTCCGGGGTCAAGAGACCCAGTACTTC. It translates to CASSFRGQETQYF. The rearrangement uses TRBV11-3 and TRBJ2-5; TRBD2 might be the D (5 bases). The CDR3 consists of 13 residues. Looked up from germline, CDR1 is SGHNT and CDR2 is YENEEA. Trimming pared 3 bases from V and 2 bases from J, leaving 7 bases between.

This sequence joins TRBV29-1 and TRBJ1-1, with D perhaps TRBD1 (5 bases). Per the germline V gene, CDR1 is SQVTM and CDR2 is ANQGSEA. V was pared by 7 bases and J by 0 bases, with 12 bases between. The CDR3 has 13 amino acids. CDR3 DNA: TGCAGCGGGGGGGGGATTCTGAACACTGAAGCTTTCTTT. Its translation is CSGGGILNTEAFF.

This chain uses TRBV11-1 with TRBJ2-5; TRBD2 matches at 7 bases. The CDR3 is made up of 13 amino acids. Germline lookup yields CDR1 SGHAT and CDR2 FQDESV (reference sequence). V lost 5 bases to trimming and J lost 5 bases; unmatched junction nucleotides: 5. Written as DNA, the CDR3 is TGTGCCAGCAGCCCAGGACTAGGTGAGACCCAGTACTTC. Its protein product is CASSPGLGETQYF.

The CDR3 here is CASTQTSGVQFF. The CDR3 DNA reads TGTGCCAGCACCCAGACTAGCGGGGTGCAGTTCTTC. The chain recombines TRBV7-9 with TRBJ2-1; 11 bases align to TRBD2. Looked up from germline, CDR1 is SEHNR and CDR2 is FQNEAQ (reference sequence). This CDR3 is 12 amino acids long. V lost 7 bases, J lost 12 bases, and 5 bases stayed unmatched.

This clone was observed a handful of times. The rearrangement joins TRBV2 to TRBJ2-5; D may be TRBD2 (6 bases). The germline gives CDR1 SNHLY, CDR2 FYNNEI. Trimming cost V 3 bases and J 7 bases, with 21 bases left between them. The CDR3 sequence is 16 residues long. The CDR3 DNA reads TGTGCCAGCAGTGAGCTCGGCGGGACCTACTCGAGGACCCAGTACTTC. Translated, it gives CASSELGGTYSRTQYF.

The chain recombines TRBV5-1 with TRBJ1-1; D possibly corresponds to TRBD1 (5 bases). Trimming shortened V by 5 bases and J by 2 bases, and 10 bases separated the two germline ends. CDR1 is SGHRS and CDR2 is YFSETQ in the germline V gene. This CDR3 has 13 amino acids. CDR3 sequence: CASSDQGNTEAFF. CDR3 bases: TGCGCCAGCAGTGACCAGGGTAACACTGAAGCTTTCTTT.

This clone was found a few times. The CDR3 DNA follows: TGTGCCAGCAGCTCGCAGGGAACAGGCGGGGAGCTGTTTTTT. It codes for CASSSQGTGGELFF. The chain recombines TRBV11-3 with TRBJ2-2, with a weak D call TRBD1 (5 bases). The CDR3 extends over 14 amino acids. Germline assignment: CDR1 SGHNT and CDR2 YENEEA. The ends were cut back, 4 bases at V and 7 bases at J, with 13 bases in the middle.

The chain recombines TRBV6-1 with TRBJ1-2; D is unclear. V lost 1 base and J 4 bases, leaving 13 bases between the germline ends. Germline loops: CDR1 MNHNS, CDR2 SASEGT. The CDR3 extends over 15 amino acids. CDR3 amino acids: CASSEVPGNAYGYTF. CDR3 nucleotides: TGTGCCAGCAGTGAAGTTCCGGGGAATGCCTATGGCTACACCTTC.

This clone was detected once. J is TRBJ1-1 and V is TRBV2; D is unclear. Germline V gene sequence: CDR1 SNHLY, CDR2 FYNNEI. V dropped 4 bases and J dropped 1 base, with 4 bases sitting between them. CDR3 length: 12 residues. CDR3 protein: CASSAGNTEAFF. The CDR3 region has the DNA TGTGCCAGCAGTGCGGGGAACACTGAAGCTTTCTTT.

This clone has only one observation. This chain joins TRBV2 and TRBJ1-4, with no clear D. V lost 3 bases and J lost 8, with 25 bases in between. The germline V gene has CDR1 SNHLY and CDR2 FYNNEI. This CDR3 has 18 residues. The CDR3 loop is CASSDGFSEGGIREKLFF. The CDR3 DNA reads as TGTGCCAGCAGTGACGGTTTCAGCGAGGGAGGGATTCGGGAAAAACTGTTTTTT.

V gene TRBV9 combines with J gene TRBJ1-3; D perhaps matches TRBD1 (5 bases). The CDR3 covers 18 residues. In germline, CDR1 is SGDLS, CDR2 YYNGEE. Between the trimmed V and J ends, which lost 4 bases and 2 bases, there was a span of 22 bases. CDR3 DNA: TGTGCCAGCAGCTCTCACCTCGGGATGGGGGGGACTGGAAACACCATATATTTT. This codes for CASSSHLGMGGTGNTIYF.

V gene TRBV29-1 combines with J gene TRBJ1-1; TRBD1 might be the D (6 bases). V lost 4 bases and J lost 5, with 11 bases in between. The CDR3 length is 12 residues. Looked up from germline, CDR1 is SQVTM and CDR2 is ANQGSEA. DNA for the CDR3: TGCAGCGTTGTCGCCAGGGGTACTGAAGCTTTCTTT. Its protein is CSVVARGTEAFF. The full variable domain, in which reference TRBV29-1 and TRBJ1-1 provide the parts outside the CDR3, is SAVISQKPSRDICQRGTSLTIQCQVDSQVTMMFWYRQQPGQSLTLIATANQGSEATYESGFVIDKFPISRPNLTFSTLTVSNMSPEDSSIYLCSVVARGTEAFFGQGTRLTVV.

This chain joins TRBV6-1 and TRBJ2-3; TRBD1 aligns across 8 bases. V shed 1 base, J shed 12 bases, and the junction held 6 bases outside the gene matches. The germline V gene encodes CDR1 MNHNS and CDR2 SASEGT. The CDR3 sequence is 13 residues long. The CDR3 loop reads CASSEGDRSSQYF. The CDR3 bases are TGTGCCAGCAGTGAAGGGGACAGGTCTTCCCAGTATTTT.

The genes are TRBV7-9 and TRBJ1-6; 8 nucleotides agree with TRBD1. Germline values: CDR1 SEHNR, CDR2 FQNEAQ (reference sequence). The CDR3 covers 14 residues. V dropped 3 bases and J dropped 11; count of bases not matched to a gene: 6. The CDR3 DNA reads TGTGCCAGCAGCTTGGCGACAGGGGACCCACCCCTCCACTTT. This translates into CASSLATGDPPLHF. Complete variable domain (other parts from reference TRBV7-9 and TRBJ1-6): DTGVSQNPRHKITKRGQNVTFRCDPISEHNRLYWYRQTLGQGPEFLTYFQNEAQLEKSRLLSDRFSAERPKGSFSTLEIQRTEQGDSAMYLCASSLATGDPPLHFGNGTRLTVT.

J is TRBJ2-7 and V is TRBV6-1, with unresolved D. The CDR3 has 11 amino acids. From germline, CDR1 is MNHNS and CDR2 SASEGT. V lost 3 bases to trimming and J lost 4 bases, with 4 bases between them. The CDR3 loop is CASSDEYEQYF. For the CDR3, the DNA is TGTGCCAGCAGTGATGAGTACGAGCAGTACTTC.

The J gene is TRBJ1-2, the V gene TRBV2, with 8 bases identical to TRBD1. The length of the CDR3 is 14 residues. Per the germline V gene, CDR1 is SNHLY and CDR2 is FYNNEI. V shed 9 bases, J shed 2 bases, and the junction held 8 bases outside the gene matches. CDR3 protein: CARGTGLTNYGYTF. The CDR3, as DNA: TGTGCCAGAGGGACAGGACTTACGAACTATGGCTACACCTTC.

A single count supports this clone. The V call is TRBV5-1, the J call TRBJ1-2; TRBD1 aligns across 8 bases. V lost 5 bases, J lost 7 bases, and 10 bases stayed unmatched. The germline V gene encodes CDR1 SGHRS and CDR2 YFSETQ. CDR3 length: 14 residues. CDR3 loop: CASRPDREMGGYTF. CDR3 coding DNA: TGCGCCAGCAGACCGGACAGGGAGATGGGTGGCTACACCTTC.

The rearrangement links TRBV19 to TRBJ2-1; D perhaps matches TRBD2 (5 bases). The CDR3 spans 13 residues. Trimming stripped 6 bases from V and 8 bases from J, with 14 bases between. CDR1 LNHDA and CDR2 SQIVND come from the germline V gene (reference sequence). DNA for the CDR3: TGTGCCAGTAGGCGACCGGGAAAGGATGAGCAGTTCTTC. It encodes CASRRPGKDEQFF.

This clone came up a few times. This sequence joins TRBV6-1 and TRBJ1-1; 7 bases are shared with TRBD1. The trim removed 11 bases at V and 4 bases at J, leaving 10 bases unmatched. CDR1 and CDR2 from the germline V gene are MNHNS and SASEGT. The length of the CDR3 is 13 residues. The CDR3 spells CAGSTGIVTEAFF. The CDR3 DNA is TGTGCCGGCTCGACAGGGATCGTCACTGAAGCTTTCTTT.